A single sample is the source of the 17 T cell receptor beta chains below, sequenced in a study of T cell responses to AZD1222 COVID-19 vaccine. This table comes from immunoSEQ multiplex PCR, and its TCRdb copy is limited to in-frame clones, with some not included. This sample has 110,000 to 150,000 clones; about 92% occur once, and the top ten carry approximately 3.4%. Sequencing used peripheral blood, obtained on day 0 of AZD1222 vaccination. All receptors derive from an adult in good health.

V is TRBV19 and J is TRBJ2-1; 8 bases agree with TRBD2. Germline V gene lookup returns CDR1 LNHDA and CDR2 SQIVND (reference sequence). V shed 3 bases and J 5 bases; nucleotides not matched to a gene: 6. The CDR3 extends over 15 amino acids. In DNA, the CDR3 is TGTGCCAGTAGTATTTCAAGCGGGGGACACAATGAGCAGTTCTTC. Amino acids: CASSISSGGHNEQFF.

J is TRBJ1-2 and V is TRBV5-1, with D maybe TRBD1 (5 bases). Germline lookup yields CDR1 SGHRS and CDR2 YFSETQ. The CDR3 sequence is 13 residues long. V lost 2 bases, J lost 8 bases, and 13 bases lay in between. CDR3 sequence (DNA): TGCGCCAGCAGCTTAGGGACTGAGGGAGGCTACACCTTC. Its translation: CASSLGTEGGYTF.

The chain carries TRBV5-1 and TRBJ2-5; TRBD1 might be the D (7 bases). Per the germline V gene, CDR1 is SGHRS and CDR2 is YFSETQ. Deletions cut 3 bases from V and 5 bases from J, with 17 bases between. The CDR3 runs 15 residues. The CDR3 DNA sequence: TGCGCCAGCAGCTCGACAGGGAGGCTTCTGGAGACCCAGTACTTC. This sequence encodes CASSSTGRLLETQYF.

This clone showed up just a few times. The chain carries TRBV19 and TRBJ2-4, with TRBD2 matching over 7 bases. This CDR3 is 16 amino acids long. CDR1 and CDR2 from the germline V gene are LNHDA and SQIVND (reference sequence). The J segment lost 1 base and the V segment lost 4 bases, leaving 7 bases of the junction unmatched. The CDR3 DNA sequence: TGTGCCAGTAGTACCGAGGCGCGGGGGGCCAAAAACATTCAGTACTTC. This translates into CASSTEARGAKNIQYF.

The genes are TRBV5-1 and TRBJ2-2, with D possibly TRBD1 on 6 matching bases. Trimming cost V 3 bases and J 1 base, with 13 bases left between them. Per the germline V gene, CDR1 is SGHRS and CDR2 is YFSETQ. CDR3 length equals 16 residues. Here the CDR3 reads CASSSYLGGNTGELFF. CDR3 bases: TGCGCCAGCAGCTCCTATCTAGGGGGGAACACCGGGGAGCTGTTTTTT.

For this clone: The junction and the germline gene differ at one end; a read error may be behind it. The V and J genes are TRBV12-3 or TRBV12-4 and TRBJ2-7; TRBD1 matches 12 bases. This CDR3 spans 12 amino acids. DNA for the CDR3: TGTGCCAGCAGTTTAGGGGGGACAGGGGGCCGCTTC. Encoded protein: CASSLGGTGGRF.

CDR3 DNA sequence: TGTGCCAGCTCACCACCGAGCACAGGGAACTATGGCTACACCTTC. Protein sequence: CASSPPSTGNYGYTF. This chain joins TRBV18 and TRBJ1-2; the D gene is possibly TRBD1 (6 bases). The CDR3 is made up of 15 amino acids. CDR1 and CDR2 (germline): KGHSH, LQKENI. V lost 0 bases, J lost 2 bases, and 10 bases lay in between.

CDR3 protein: CASSPRRGNTEAFF. The CDR3 nucleotides read TGTGCCAGCAGCCCAAGAAGAGGGAACACTGAAGCTTTCTTT. The chain joins TRBV11-3 to TRBJ1-1, with D unresolved. CDR1 is SGHNT and CDR2 is YENEEA in the germline V gene. V was trimmed by 5 bases and J by 1 base, leaving 11 bases between them. This CDR3 region has 14 residues. Full variable domain (missing parts from reference TRBV11-3 and TRBJ1-1): EAGVVQSPRYKIIEKKQPVAFWCNPISGHNTLYWYLQNLGQGPELLIRYENEEAVDDSQLPKDRFSAERLKGVDSTLKIQPAELGDSAVYLCASSPRRGNTEAFFGQGTRLTVV.

The J gene is TRBJ2-7, the V gene TRBV7-9; D is unclear. The V gene's germline CDR1 is SEHNR and CDR2 FQNEAQ (reference sequence). Trimming shortened V by 5 bases and J by 6 bases, and 8 bases separated the two germline ends. The CDR3 totals 11 residues. CDR3 residues: CASSLKGEQYF. The CDR3 DNA is TGTGCCAGCAGCCTGAAGGGCGAGCAGTACTTC.

The chain combines TRBV30 with TRBJ1-5; TRBD1 is a possible D gene (6 bases). Germline V CDR1 and CDR2: GTSNPN, SVGIG (reference sequence). CDR3 length equals 14 residues. Trimming cost V 3 bases and J 0 bases, with 9 bases left between them. CDR3 residues: CAWSGDNSNQPQHF. CDR3 DNA sequence: TGTGCCTGGAGCGGGGACAATAGCAATCAGCCCCAGCATTTT.

CDR3 sequence reads: CASSQVTGAHYGYTF. The CDR3 DNA is TGTGCCAGCAGCCAGGTGACAGGGGCTCACTATGGCTACACCTTC. The chain is built from TRBV14 and TRBJ1-2; 8 bases match TRBD1. Trimming took 3 bases from V and 3 from J; bases not matched to a gene: 6. Per the germline V gene, CDR1 is SGHDN and CDR2 is FVKESK. The CDR3 is 15 amino acids.

The count of this clone is one. V is TRBV4-1 and J is TRBJ2-2, with unresolved D. Trimming stripped 0 bases from V and 0 bases from J, with 8 bases between. CDR3 length equals 16 residues. CDR1 MGHRA and CDR2 YSYEKL come from the germline V gene. Here the CDR3 reads CASSQEVVPNTGELFF. The CDR3 DNA reads as TGCGCCAGCAGCCAAGAAGTGGTCCCGAACACCGGGGAGCTGTTTTTT.

The chain links TRBV28 to TRBJ2-3; no clear D gene. This CDR3 has 12 amino acids. Trimming cost V 4 bases and J 5 bases, with 7 bases left between them. Germline V gives CDR1 MDHEN, CDR2 SYDVKM. CDR3 sequence (DNA): TGTGCCAGCAGTTGGGCGGTAGATACGCAGTATTTT. Protein: CASSWAVDTQYF.

The V and J genes are TRBV5-1 and TRBJ2-7; maybe TRBD2 (6 bases). Trimming pared 6 bases from V and 9 bases from J, leaving 19 bases between. This CDR3 contains 13 residues. Germline loops: CDR1 SGHRS, CDR2 YFSETQ. The CDR3 DNA is TGCGCCAGCAAAGGAGCGGGTGGATCGGCGCAGTACTTC. It encodes CASKGAGGSAQYF.

The chain employs TRBV7-3 and TRBJ1-3; D not resolved. Germline V CDR1 and CDR2: SGHTA, FQGTGA. This CDR3 spans 12 amino acids. V was clipped by 5 bases and J by 3 bases, with 5 bases between them. CDR3 DNA sequence: TGTGCCAGCAGCCCGGATGGAAACACCATATATTTT. This encodes CASSPDGNTIYF.

The chain joins TRBV19 to TRBJ1-2; D unresolved. Between the trimmed V and J ends, which lost 3 bases and 3 bases, there was a span of 17 bases. The CDR3 extends over 16 amino acids. Germline CDR1 reads LNHDA; CDR2 reads SQIVND (reference sequence). The CDR3 nucleotides are TGTGCCAGTAGTATGACCCTTACTGGGGAGGACTATGGCTACACCTTC. Translated, it gives CASSMTLTGEDYGYTF. The entire variable domain, with the rest obtained from reference TRBV19 and TRBJ1-2, is as follows: DGGITQSPKYLFRKEGQNVTLSCEQNLNHDAMYWYRQDPGQGLRLIYYSQIVNDFQKGDIAEGYSVSREKKESFPLTVTSAQKNPTAFYLCASSMTLTGEDYGYTFGSGTRLTVV.

This clone was observed a few times. The chain recombines TRBV6-2 or TRBV6-3 with TRBJ1-5; possible D gene TRBD1, 6 bases. Germline-derived CDR1 and CDR2 are MNHEY and SVGEGT. V was clipped by 6 bases and J by 6 bases, with 12 bases between them. This CDR3 has 13 amino acids. CDR3 DNA: TGTGCCAGCAGCTTACAAGGGGGTCAGCCCCAGCATTTT. Translated: CASSLQGGQPQHF.